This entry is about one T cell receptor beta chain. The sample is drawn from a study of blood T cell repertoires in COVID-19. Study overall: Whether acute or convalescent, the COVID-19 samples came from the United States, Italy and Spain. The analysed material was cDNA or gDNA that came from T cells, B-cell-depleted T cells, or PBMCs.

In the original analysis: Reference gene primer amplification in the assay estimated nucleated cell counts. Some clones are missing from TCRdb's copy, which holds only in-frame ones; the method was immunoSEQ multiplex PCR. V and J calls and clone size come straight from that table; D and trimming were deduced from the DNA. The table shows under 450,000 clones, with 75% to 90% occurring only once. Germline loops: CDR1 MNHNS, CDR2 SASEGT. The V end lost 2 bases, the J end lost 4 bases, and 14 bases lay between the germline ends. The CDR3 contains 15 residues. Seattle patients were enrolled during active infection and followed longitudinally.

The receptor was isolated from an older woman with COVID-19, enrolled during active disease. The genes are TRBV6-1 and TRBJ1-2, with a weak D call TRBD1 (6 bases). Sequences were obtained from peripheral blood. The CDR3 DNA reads TGTGCCAGCAGTGAAAGCTGGGGGCAAGGCTATGGCTACACCTTC. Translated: CASSESWGQGYGYTF.